The rows below give T cell receptor beta chains drawn from one sample of a study of response to subunit inactivated influenza vaccine. From the RT-PCR reads, TCRdb called clonotypes with MiXCR, one entry per CDR3 protein. The table includes 300,000 to 350,000 distinct CDR3 sequences, roughly 20% detected once. The starting material was PBMCs from blood, obtained 21 months after vaccination. The receptors come from a man aged 50 to 69 who received an inactivated influenza vaccine. CDR3s leave out the opening cysteine and the closing phenylalanine or tryptophan. The D gene is left open where the match is weak.

>TRBJ1-1|TRBV21-1|NA
ASSTRYRDRGWGAF
>TRBJ2-7|TRBV18|TRBD1
ASSPTGQSYEQY
>TRBJ2-7|TRBV3-1|NA
ASSRGQFLRYEQY
>TRBJ2-7|TRBV29-1|TRBD1
SVEESGTGTYEQY
>TRBJ2-7|TRBV12-3/TRBV12-4|NA
ASSLKLVYEQY
>TRBJ1-2|TRBV5-1|TRBD1
ASSGGTGKFAGYT
>TRBJ1-1|TRBV30|TRBD1
AWITGVTEAF
>TRBJ1-5|TRBV6-1|NA
ASSEVGANQPQH
>TRBJ1-3|TRBV7-7|NA
ASMLDGALTNTIY
>TRBJ1-2|TRBV7-2|NA
ASSLDGGPYGYT
>TRBJ2-1|TRBV18|TRBD2
ASSPTTSGLGGEQF
>TRBJ2-1|TRBV11-2|TRBD2
ASSLGGGAPPNEQF
>TRBJ1-1|TRBV5-1|NA
ASSYGTLDLTEAF
>TRBJ1-2|TRBV7-9|TRBD1
ASSLAQGAGDYGYT
>TRBJ1-1|TRBV7-2|NA
ASSLVNVGTEAF
>TRBJ1-6|TRBV4-1|TRBD1
ASSRGQGQNSPLH
>TRBJ2-2|TRBV7-8|NA
ASSWPGPETNTGELF
>TRBJ1-5|TRBV12-3/TRBV12-4|NA
ASSLLSGNQPQH
>TRBJ2-1|TRBV30|NA
AWSDLTHEQF
>TRBJ1-1|TRBV20-1|TRBD1
SAKTGGGHTEAF
>TRBJ2-5|TRBV2|NA
ASSVPDSQETQY
>TRBJ2-2|TRBV18|NA
ASSPAYCTGELF
>TRBJ1-1|TRBV20-1|NA
SARGGRVNTEAF
>TRBJ2-7|TRBV6-2/TRBV6-3|TRBD1
ASSRTGGVYEQY
>TRBJ1-1|TRBV20-1|NA
SARGGNGNTEAF
>TRBJ1-6|TRBV6-5|TRBD1
ASSYSKRGQSGTLH
>TRBJ1-5|TRBV6-2/TRBV6-3|NA
ASGLPPVQPQH
>TRBJ2-7|TRBV9|NA
ASSAQRVAGRYEQY
>TRBJ2-1|TRBV7-9|TRBD2
ASSLSSGGLYNEQF
>TRBJ2-5|TRBV27|TRBD2
ASSFSGGPAETQY
>TRBJ2-1|TRBV11-2|NA
ASSPTTGTYNEQF
>TRBJ1-2|TRBV24-1|NA
ATSDLQRRVSGYT
>TRBJ1-4|TRBV12-3/TRBV12-4|TRBD1
ASRWGTGGTNEKLF
>TRBJ2-5|TRBV5-1|NA
ASSLDPGSETQY
>TRBJ1-2|TRBV19|TRBD1
ASSTAWGQNNYGYT
>TRBJ2-1|TRBV5-8|NA
ASSKARSRSYNEQF
>TRBJ2-3|TRBV18|TRBD1
ASSRDSRTDTQY
>TRBJ2-7|TRBV6-6|NA
ASSTDPYEQY
>TRBJ2-1|TRBV20-1|TRBD1
SASTGTGPHEQF
>TRBJ2-7|TRBV4-3|NA
ASSQSRESYEQY
>TRBJ2-1|TRBV29-1|NA
SVAGDYNEQF
>TRBJ2-7|TRBV6-2/TRBV6-3|NA
ASSYSRAYEQY
>TRBJ2-3|TRBV6-5|NA
ASSYSRGGTDTQY
>TRBJ1-1|TRBV28|NA
ASSFDLFGSLNTEAF
>TRBJ2-3|TRBV7-2|NA
ASSLIGVPSTDTQY
>TRBJ2-7|TRBV6-5|TRBD2
ASSYSRVKRDGDHEQY
>TRBJ2-1|TRBV5-6|TRBD2
ASRHTSGGSNEQF
>TRBJ2-5|TRBV14|NA
ASSQGLYQETQY
>TRBJ1-6|TRBV19|NA
ASSALGNSPLH
>TRBJ2-1|TRBV11-2|NA
ASSFPGPITNEQF
>TRBJ1-6|TRBV5-4|NA
ASSLDRSPLH
>TRBJ1-4|TRBV4-3|NA
ASSQGFQSTNEKLF
>TRBJ2-1|TRBV24-1|NA
ATSDFSSQFSEQF
>TRBJ2-6|TRBV27|NA
ASSLNSFSSGANVLT
>TRBJ1-2|TRBV5-1|TRBD1
ANGQGAPRYGYT
>TRBJ1-1|TRBV5-1|NA
ASSFENTEAF
>TRBJ2-7|TRBV5-8|TRBD2
ASSPGGGFVYEQY
>TRBJ1-2|TRBV28|NA
ATLEGLANYGYT
>TRBJ2-2|TRBV7-3|NA
ASSSQSNTGELF